The present entry profiles one T cell receptor beta chain with its context. The antigen remains unidentified. These data belong to a study of cytomegalovirus exposure and HLA in healthy donors. General study results and limits: Among immune exposure information, only CMV serostatus was available.

Germline CDR1 is SGHNT and CDR2 is YYREEE (reference sequence). V was clipped by 4 bases and J by 2 bases, with 16 bases between them. The CDR3 loop spans 16 amino acids. Primers: 60 Vbeta forward and 13 Jbeta reverse. Libraries were prepared by immunoSEQ multiplex PCR; TCRdb keeps only in-frame clonotypes and omits some of them. The profile covers about 200,000 clones, with approximately 80% appearing a single time and around 4% taken by the ten largest. This rearrangement joins TRBV5-4 to TRBJ1-5; D remains ambiguous. The sequence was collected from a male donor in good health and CMV-seronegative. Sequenced sample: PBMCs. The CDR3 sequence: CASSPLRVEGNQPQHF. CDR3 sequence (DNA): TGTGCCAGCAGCCCACTGCGGGTAGAGGGCAATCAGCCCCAGCATTTT.